This TCR beta chain was sequenced for a study of T cell responses to AZD1222 COVID-19 vaccine. This CDR3 has 12 amino acids. V lost 4 bases to trimming and J lost 4 bases, with 6 bases between them. CDR1 is SGHDT, CDR2 YYEEEE, per germline. TCRdb's table, derived via immunoSEQ multiplex PCR, lists solely in-frame clones and lacks some. Of some 150,000 clones listed, about 82% are singletons. The source is an adult who received the MenACWY meningococcal vaccine as a control. This chain joins TRBV5-6 and TRBJ2-1; no definite D call. The specimen was peripheral blood, collected 28 days after the second dose of the MenACWY control vaccine. The CDR3 sequence: CASSIRYNEQFF. CDR3 sequence (DNA): TGTGCCAGCAGCATCCGATACAATGAGCAGTTCTTC.